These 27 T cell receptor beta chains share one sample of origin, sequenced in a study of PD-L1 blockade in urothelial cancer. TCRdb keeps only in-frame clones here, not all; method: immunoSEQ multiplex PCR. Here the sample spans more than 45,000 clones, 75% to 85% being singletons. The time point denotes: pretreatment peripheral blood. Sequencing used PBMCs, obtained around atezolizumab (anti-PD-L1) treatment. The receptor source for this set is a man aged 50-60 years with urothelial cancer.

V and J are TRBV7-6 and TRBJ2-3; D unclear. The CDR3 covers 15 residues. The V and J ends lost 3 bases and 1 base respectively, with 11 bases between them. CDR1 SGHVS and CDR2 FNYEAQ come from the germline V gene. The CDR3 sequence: CASSLGLSGTDTQYF. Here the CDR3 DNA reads TGTGCCAGCAGCTTGGGCCTTTCTGGCACAGATACGCAGTATTTT.

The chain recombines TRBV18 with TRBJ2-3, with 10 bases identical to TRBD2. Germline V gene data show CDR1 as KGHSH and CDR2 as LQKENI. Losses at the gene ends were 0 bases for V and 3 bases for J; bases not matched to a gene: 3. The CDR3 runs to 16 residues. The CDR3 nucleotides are TGTGCCAGCTCACCACCTAGCGGGAGGAGAACAGATACGCAGTATTTT. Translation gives CASSPPSGRRTDTQYF. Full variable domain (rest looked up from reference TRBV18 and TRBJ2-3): NAGVMQNPRHLVRRRGQEARLRCSPMKGHSHVYWYRQLPEEGLKFMVYLQKENIIDESGMPKERFSAEFPKEGPSILRIQQVVRGDSAAYFCASSPPSGRRTDTQYFGPGTRLTVL.

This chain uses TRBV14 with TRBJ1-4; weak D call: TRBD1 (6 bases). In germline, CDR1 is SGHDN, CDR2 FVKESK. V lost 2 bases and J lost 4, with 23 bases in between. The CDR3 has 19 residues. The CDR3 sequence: CASSQTTGRILFDNEKLFF. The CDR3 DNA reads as TGTGCCAGCAGCCAAACTACAGGGCGAATCCTGTTCGATAATGAAAAACTGTTTTTT.

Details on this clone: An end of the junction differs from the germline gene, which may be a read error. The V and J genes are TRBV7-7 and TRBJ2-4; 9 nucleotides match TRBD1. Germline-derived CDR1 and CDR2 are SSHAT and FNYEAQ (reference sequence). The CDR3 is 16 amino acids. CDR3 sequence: CASSPGQGRGKNIQYF. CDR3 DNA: TGTGCTAGCAGCCCGGGACAGGGTCGGGGCAAAAACATTCAGTACTTC.

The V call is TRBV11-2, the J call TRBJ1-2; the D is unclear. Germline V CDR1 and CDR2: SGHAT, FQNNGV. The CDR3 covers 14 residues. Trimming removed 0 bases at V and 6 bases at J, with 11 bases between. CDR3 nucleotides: TGTGCCAGCAGCTTAGACTACAAGGCGGATGGCTACACCTTC. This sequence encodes CASSLDYKADGYTF.

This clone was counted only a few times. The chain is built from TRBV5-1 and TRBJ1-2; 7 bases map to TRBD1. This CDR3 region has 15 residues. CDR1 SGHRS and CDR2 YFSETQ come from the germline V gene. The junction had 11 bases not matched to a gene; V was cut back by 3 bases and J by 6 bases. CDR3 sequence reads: CASSYQGGLGDGYTF. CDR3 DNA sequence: TGCGCCAGCAGCTACCAAGGGGGCCTGGGTGATGGCTACACCTTC.

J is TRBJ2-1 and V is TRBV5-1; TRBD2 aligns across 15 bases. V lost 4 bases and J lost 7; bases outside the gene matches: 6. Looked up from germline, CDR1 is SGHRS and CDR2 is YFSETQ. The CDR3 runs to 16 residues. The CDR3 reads CASSGTSGGTGNEQFF. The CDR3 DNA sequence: TGCGCCAGCAGCGGGACTAGCGGGGGGACGGGGAATGAGCAGTTCTTC.

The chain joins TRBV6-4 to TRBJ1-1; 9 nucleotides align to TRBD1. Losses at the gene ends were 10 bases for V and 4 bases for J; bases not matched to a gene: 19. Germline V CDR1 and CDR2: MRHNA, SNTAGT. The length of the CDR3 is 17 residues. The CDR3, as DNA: TGTGCCAAATTTTACTCTCCGGGACAGGGTCCGGGCACTGAAGCTTTCTTT. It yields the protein CAKFYSPGQGPGTEAFF.

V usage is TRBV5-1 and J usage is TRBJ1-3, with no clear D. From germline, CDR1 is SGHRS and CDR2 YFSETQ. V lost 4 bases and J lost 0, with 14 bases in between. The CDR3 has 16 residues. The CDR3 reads CASSLTGEVSGNTIYF. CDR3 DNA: TGCGCCAGCAGCCTGACCGGGGAAGTCTCTGGAAACACCATATATTTT.

The CDR3 reads CASGVPPGGGRVETQYF. Written as DNA, the CDR3 is TGTGCCAGCGGTGTTCCACCGGGGGGCGGGAGGGTGGAGACCCAGTACTTC. V usage is TRBV6-1 and J usage is TRBJ2-5; TRBD2 agrees at 9 bases. The CDR3 is 17 amino acids. V trimming: 8 bases; J trimming: 5 bases; junction bases outside the gene matches: 18. CDR1 MNHNS and CDR2 SASEGT come from the germline V gene.

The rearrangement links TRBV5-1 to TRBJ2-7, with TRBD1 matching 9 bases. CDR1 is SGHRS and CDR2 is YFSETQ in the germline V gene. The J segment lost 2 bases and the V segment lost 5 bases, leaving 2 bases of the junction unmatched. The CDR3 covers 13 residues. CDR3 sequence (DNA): TGCGCCAGCAGAGGGACAGGGACCTACGAGCAGTACTTC. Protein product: CASRGTGTYEQYF.

The chain's CDR3 is CASSWAGKNTGELFF. In nucleotides, the CDR3 is TGTGCCAGCAGCTGGGCGGGGAAAAACACCGGGGAGCTGTTTTTT. The chain joins TRBV11-2 to TRBJ2-2, with TRBD2 as a possible D gene (6 bases). Germline V CDR1 and CDR2: SGHAT, FQNNGV. The CDR3 runs to 15 residues. V lost 4 bases to trimming and J lost 2 bases, with 11 bases between them.

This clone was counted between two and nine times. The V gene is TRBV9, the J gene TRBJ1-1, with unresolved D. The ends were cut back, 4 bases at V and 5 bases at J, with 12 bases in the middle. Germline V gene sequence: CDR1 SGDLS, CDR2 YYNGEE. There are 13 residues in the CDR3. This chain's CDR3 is CASSPRTRTEAFF. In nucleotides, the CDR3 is TGTGCCAGCAGCCCCCGGACTAGGACTGAAGCTTTCTTT.

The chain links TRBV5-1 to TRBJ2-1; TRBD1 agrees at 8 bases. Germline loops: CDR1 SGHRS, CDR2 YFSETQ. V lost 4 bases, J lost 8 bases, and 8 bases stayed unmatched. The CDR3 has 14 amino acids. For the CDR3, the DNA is TGCGCCAGCAGCGGCGGACAGGGTGTTGATGAGCAGTTCTTC. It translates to CASSGGQGVDEQFF. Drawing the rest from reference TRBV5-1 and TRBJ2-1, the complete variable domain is KAGVTQTPRYLIKTRGQQVTLSCSPISGHRSVSWYQQTPGQGLQFLFEYFSETQRNKGNFPGRFSGRQFSNSRSEMNVSTLELGDSALYLCASSGGQGVDEQFFGPGTRLTVL.

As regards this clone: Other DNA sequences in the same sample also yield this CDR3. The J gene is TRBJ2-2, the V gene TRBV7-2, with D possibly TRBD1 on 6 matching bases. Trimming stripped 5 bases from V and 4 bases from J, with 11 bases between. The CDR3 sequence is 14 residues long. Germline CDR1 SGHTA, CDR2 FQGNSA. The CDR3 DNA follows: TGTGCCAGCAGCCTAGGACAGACCACCGGGGAGCTGTTTTTT. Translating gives CASSLGQTTGELFF.

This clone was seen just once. The CDR3 sequence is CASSHLLAGGTGGELFF. CDR3 nucleotide sequence: TGTGCCAGCAGTCACTTACTAGCGGGGGGAACGGGCGGGGAGCTGTTTTTT. This chain links TRBV2 with TRBJ2-2; 12 bases are shared with TRBD2. The CDR3 extends over 17 amino acids. Germline CDR1 reads SNHLY; CDR2 reads FYNNEI. V lost 5 bases, J lost 7 bases, and 11 bases stayed unmatched.

For the CDR3, the DNA is TGTGCCAGCCGGGGACATGTGGATCAGCCCCAGCATTTT. It yields the protein CASRGHVDQPQHF. The chain recombines TRBV6-1 with TRBJ1-5; D may be TRBD1 (6 bases). Germline V gives CDR1 MNHNS, CDR2 SASEGT. This CDR3 region has 13 residues. The ends were cut back, 8 bases at V and 5 bases at J, with 13 bases in the middle.

In nucleotides, the CDR3 is TGCGCCAGCAGCCAGGCCGAGGGCTACAATCAGCCCCAGCATTTT. Translating it yields CASSQAEGYNQPQHF. The chain employs TRBV4-1 and TRBJ1-5, with D hard to call. The V and J ends lost 3 bases and 3 bases respectively, with 12 bases between them. The CDR3 is made up of 15 amino acids. Germline V lookup: CDR1 MGHRA, CDR2 YSYEKL.

The CDR3, as DNA: TGTGCCAGCAGCCTCCCGGGACAGTTAGAGACCCAGTACTTC. As protein: CASSLPGQLETQYF. The chain is built from TRBV5-5 and TRBJ2-5; 7 bases map to TRBD1. The germline V gene has CDR1 SGHKS and CDR2 YYEKEE (reference sequence). V trimming: 4 bases; J trimming: 4 bases; junction bases outside the gene matches: 7. This CDR3 region has 14 residues.

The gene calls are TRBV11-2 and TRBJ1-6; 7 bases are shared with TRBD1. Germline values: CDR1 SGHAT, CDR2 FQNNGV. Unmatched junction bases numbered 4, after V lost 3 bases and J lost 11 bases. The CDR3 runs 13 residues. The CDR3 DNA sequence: TGTGCCAGCAGCTTGACAGGGAAAACACCCCTCCACTTT. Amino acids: CASSLTGKTPLHF.

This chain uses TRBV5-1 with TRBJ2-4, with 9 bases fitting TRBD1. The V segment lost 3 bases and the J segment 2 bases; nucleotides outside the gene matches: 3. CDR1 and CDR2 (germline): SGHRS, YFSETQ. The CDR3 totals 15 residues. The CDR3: CASSSGTGPKNIQYF. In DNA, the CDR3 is TGCGCCAGCAGCTCCGGGACAGGGCCCAAAAACATTCAGTACTTC.

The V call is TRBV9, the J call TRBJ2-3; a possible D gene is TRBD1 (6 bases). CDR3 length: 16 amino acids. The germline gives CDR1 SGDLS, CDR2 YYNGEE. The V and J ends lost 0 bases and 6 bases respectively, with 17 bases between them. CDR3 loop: CASSVEGTRVADTQYF. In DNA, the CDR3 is TGTGCCAGCAGCGTAGAGGGGACACGGGTAGCCGATACGCAGTATTTT.

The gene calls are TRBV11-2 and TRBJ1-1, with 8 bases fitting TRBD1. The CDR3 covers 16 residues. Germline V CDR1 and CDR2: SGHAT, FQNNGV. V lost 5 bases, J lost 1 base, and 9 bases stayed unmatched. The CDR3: CASSVALGQANTEAFF. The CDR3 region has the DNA TGTGCCAGCAGCGTAGCTCTGGGACAGGCGAACACTGAAGCTTTCTTT.

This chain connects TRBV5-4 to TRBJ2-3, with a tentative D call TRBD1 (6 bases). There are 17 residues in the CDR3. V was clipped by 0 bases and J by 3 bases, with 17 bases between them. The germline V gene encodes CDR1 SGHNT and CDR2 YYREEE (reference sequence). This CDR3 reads CASSLEIGTPPTDTQYF. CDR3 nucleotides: TGTGCCAGCAGCTTGGAAATCGGGACACCTCCTACAGATACGCAGTATTTT.

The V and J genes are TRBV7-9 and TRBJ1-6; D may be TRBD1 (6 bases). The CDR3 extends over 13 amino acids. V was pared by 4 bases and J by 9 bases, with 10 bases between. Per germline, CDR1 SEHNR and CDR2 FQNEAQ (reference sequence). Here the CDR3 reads CASSSGVLSPLHF. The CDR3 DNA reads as TGTGCCAGCAGCTCAGGGGTACTTTCACCCCTCCACTTT. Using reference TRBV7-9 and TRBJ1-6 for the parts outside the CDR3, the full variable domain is DTGVSQNPRHKITKRGQNVTFRCDPISEHNRLYWYRQTLGQGPEFLTYFQNEAQLEKSRLLSDRFSAERPKGSFSTLEIQRTEQGDSAMYLCASSSGVLSPLHFGNGTRLTVT.

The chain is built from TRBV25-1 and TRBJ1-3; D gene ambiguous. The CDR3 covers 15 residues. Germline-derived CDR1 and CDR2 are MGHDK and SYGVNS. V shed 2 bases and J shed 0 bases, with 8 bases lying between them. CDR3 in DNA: TGTGCCAGCAGTGAACCCGGGAACTCTGGAAACACCATATATTTT. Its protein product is CASSEPGNSGNTIYF.

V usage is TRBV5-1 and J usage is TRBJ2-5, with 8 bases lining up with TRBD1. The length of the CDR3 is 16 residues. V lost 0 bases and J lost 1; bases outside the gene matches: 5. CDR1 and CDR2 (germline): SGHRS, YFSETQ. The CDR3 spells CASSLARTGFQETQYF. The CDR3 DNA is TGCGCCAGCAGCTTGGCTAGGACAGGGTTCCAAGAGACCCAGTACTTC.